This T cell receptor (beta chain) stems from a study of OX40 agonist ivuxolimab in advanced cancers. Regarding the study as a whole: In general, CD8+ T cells held more expanded clones than CD4+ did, on average. Clonal expansion was among the lowest in partial responders at 0.1-3.0 mg/kg, especially CD8+. The CD4+ and CD8+ T cells in the blood had expanded clonally by week 6 at 0.1 to 3.0 mg/kg.

Any history of autoimmune disease or systemic immunosuppression disqualified patients. The method was immunoSEQ multiplex PCR; TCRdb's version includes in-frame clones alone and lacks a portion of them. This sample has roughly 93,000 clones, with around 92% found just once. To note about this clone: Its antigen is currently unknown.

CDR1 and CDR2 (germline): SGHVS, FQNEAQ. V lost 7 bases to trimming and J lost 1 base, with 13 bases between them. This CDR3 is 14 amino acids long. The clonotype originates from an adult with an advanced solid tumor such as melanoma, head and neck, liver or kidney cancer. The genes are TRBV7-8 and TRBJ1-1, with D unresolved. This material consisted of CD4+ or CD8+ T cells sorted from blood, taken in a trial of the OX40 agonist ivuxolimab. The CDR3 region is CASTLSHRNTEAFF. The DNA of the CDR3 is TGTGCCAGCACCCTTTCCCACCGGAACACTGAAGCTTTCTTT.